The rows below give T cell receptor beta chains drawn from one sample of a study of cytomegalovirus exposure and HLA in healthy donors. TCRdb's table, derived via immunoSEQ multiplex PCR, lists solely in-frame clones and lacks some. This table has about 180,000 clones, roughly 79% appearing once. The specimen sequenced was PBMCs. The receptors derive from a woman between 50 and 59 years old in good health and CMV-seropositive. CDR3s include the opening cysteine and the closing phenylalanine or tryptophan. Each record gives: CDR3 length, J gene, D gene, V gene, clone size, CDR3 DNA, CDR3 protein. D genes are given only for firm matches. The size field is filled for only some rows; it gives once, few, many or a size class.

15 TRBJ2-7 - TRBV27 - TGTGCCAGCAGTTTGAGTCGCTGGTCGAGGATGGAGGAGTACTTC CASSLSRWSRMEEYF
15 TRBJ1-2 TRBD1 TRBV25-1 - TGTGCCAGCAGTGAATACGGTGAGGGGGCTGGCGGCTACACCTTC CASSEYGEGAGGYTF
16 TRBJ2-4 TRBD1 TRBV5-1 - TGCGCCAGCAGCACCGGGACAGGGAACGCCAAAAACATTCAGTACTTC CASSTGTGNAKNIQYF
14 TRBJ2-7 - TRBV19 - TGTGCCAGTAGTGTGGGTGGAACCGCCGGGGTGCAGTACTTC CASSVGGTAGVQYF
15 TRBJ2-7 - TRBV11-3 - TGTGCCAGCAGCCCACGGAGGGACGGGGGAGACGAGCAGTACTTC CASSPRRDGGDEQYF
14 TRBJ2-2 - TRBV11-2 - TGTGCCAGCAGCTTTTCAGGTCAGGGCGGGGAGCTGTTTTTT CASSFSGQGGELFF
15 TRBJ1-2 TRBD1 TRBV6-5 - TGTGCCAGCAGCTCCGGGACAGGGGGCCTGTGGGGCTACACCTTC CASSSGTGGLWGYTF
16 TRBJ2-2 TRBD2 TRBV5-4 - TGTGCCAGCAGCTCGCTAGCGGGGGGAAGCACCGGGGAGCTGTTTTTT CASSSLAGGSTGELFF
14 TRBJ1-1 - TRBV11-3 - TGTGCCAGCAGCCCCGGTCGGTACAGCACTGAAGCTTTCTTT CASSPGRYSTEAFF
15 TRBJ2-5 TRBD2 TRBV6-5 - TGTGCCAGCAGTTACTCGAGCGGGGCCCCAGAGACCCAGTACTTC CASSYSSGAPETQYF
17 TRBJ1-1 - TRBV4-3 - TGCGCCAGCAGCCAAGAGCCCAGTGGGGGGTTGAACACTGAAGCTTTCTTT CASSQEPSGGLNTEAFF
13 TRBJ2-1 - TRBV11-2 - TGTGCCAGCAGCCCCCCCTATGTGCTTGAGCAGTTCTTC CASSPPYVLEQFF
16 TRBJ1-6 - TRBV7-9 - TGTGCCAGCAGCTTATCTCACAGCTCCTATAATTCACCCCTCCACTTT CASSLSHSSYNSPLHF
18 TRBJ2-1 TRBD1 TRBV10-3 - TGTGCCATCAGTGACCAACAGGGGTCTAGGGGCTCCTACAATGAGCAGTTCTTC CAISDQQGSRGSYNEQFF
14 TRBJ2-1 - TRBV5-1 few TGCGCCAGCAGCTTTCGACAGATATACAATGAGCAGTTCTTC CASSFRQIYNEQFF
15 TRBJ2-7 TRBD2 TRBV6-5 - TGTGCCAGCAGAGAGGTAGCGGGGGGGCCTTACGAGCAGTACTTC CASREVAGGPYEQYF
15 TRBJ2-7 TRBD1 TRBV11-3 - TGTGCCAGCAGCTTATACGGGACAGGGGCCTACGAGCAGTACTTC CASSLYGTGAYEQYF
16 TRBJ1-1 TRBD1 TRBV19 - TGTGCCAGTAGTCGAGGGACAGGGAGGGTGAACACTGAAGCTTTCTTT CASSRGTGRVNTEAFF
13 TRBJ2-7 TRBD2 TRBV27 - TGTGCCAGCAGGAAACTAGCGGGGTACGAGCAGTACTTC CASRKLAGYEQYF
16 TRBJ1-2 - TRBV7-2 - TGTGCCAGCAGCCAGGACATGAGAACATCCAACTATGGCTACACCTTC CASSQDMRTSNYGYTF
13 TRBJ1-6 - TRBV6-6 few TGTGCCAGCAGTGACAATGGGAATTCACCCCTCCACTTT CASSDNGNSPLHF
20 TRBJ2-6 TRBD2 TRBV4-3 - TGCGCCAGCAGCCAAGGTCCAGGGCGGGGGGGGGTATCCGGGGCCAACGTCCTGACTTTC CASSQGPGRGGVSGANVLTF
14 TRBJ2-2 - TRBV15 once TGTGCCACCAGCAGAGGGGGCAACACCGGGGAGCTGTTTTTT CATSRGGNTGELFF
14 TRBJ2-7 TRBD1 TRBV19 - TGTGCCAGTAGTATCCGGGACAGGCCTTACGAGCAGTACTTC CASSIRDRPYEQYF